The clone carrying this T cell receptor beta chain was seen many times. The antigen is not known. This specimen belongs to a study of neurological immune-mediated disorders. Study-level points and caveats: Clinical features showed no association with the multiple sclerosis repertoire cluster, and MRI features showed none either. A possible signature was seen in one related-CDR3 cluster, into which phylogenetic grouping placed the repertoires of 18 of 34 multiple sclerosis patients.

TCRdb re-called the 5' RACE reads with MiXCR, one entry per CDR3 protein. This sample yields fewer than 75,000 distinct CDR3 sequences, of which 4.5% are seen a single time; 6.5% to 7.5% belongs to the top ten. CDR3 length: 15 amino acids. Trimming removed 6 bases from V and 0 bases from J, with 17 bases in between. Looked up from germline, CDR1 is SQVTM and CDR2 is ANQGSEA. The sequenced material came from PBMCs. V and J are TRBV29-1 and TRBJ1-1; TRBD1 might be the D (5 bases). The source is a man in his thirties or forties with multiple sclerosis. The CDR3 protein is CSVRRDGELNTEAFF. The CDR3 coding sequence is TGCAGCGTACGCCGGGACGGAGAGTTGAACACTGAAGCTTTCTTT.